This T cell receptor beta chain was obtained from a study of CD8+CD57+ T cells in acquired aplastic anemia. The length of the CDR3 is 11 residues. Germline V gene lookup returns CDR1 DFQATT and CDR2 SNEGSKA (reference sequence). V lost 6 bases to trimming and J lost 6 bases, with 11 bases between them. In patients chosen for sequencing, flow cytometry had shown CD8+CD57+ cell expansion. Severe acquired aplastic anemia was diagnosed in all patients. Blood was sampled before the patients had received any therapy. Genomic DNA, the template, was used for profiling of the TCR beta VDJ and CDR3. TCRdb independently ran MiXCR on the reads; one entry per CDR3 protein. The table records about 180,000 distinct CDR3 sequences, roughly three fifths of them present only once.

The specimen was sorted CD4+, CD8+, or CD8+CD57+ T cells (not recorded which) from PBMCs. This TCR derives from a human donor with aplastic anemia. The gene calls are TRBV20-1 and TRBJ1-1, with D uncertain. CDR3 bases: TGCAGTGCCACCCGAGCCCCTGAAGCTTTCTTT. Protein: CSATRAPEAFF.